The 21 T cell receptor beta chains below were found in one sample sequenced in a study of blood T cell repertoires in COVID-19. Measured with immunoSEQ multiplex PCR; TCRdb has only the in-frame clones, and not every one. This table holds under 150,000 clones, roughly 84% found once. The material sequenced was peripheral blood. These receptor sequences come from a woman in her seventies who had recovered from COVID-19.

Here the CDR3 DNA reads TGCAGTGCTCCCCAGGAATCCATGCAGTATTTT. It yields the protein CSAPQESMQYF. The gene calls are TRBV20-1 and TRBJ2-3, with no clear D. V was clipped by 5 bases and J by 11 bases, with 14 bases between them. Germline loops: CDR1 DFQATT, CDR2 SNEGSKA (reference sequence). The length of the CDR3 is 11 residues.

The V and J genes are TRBV5-4 and TRBJ2-7; perhaps TRBD2 as D (6 bases). Trimming removed 3 bases at V and 7 bases at J, with 20 bases between. The CDR3 is made up of 15 amino acids. Germline V gives CDR1 SGHNT, CDR2 YYREEE (reference sequence). CDR3 in amino acids: CASSWRVGNGREQYF. The CDR3, as DNA: TGTGCCAGCAGCTGGAGGGTGGGGAACGGTAGGGAGCAGTACTTC.

This clone has a single count. V gene TRBV28 combines with J gene TRBJ1-1; D gene ambiguous. This CDR3 comprises 11 residues. Trimming took 6 bases from V and 1 from J, leaving 3 bases between them. Per germline, CDR1 MDHEN and CDR2 SYDVKM. The CDR3 spells CASRRNTEAFF. For the CDR3, the DNA is TGTGCCAGCAGGAGGAACACTGAAGCTTTCTTT.

The chain combines TRBV11-2 with TRBJ2-4; 7 bases match TRBD1. The ends lost 4 bases at V and 8 bases at J; junction bases unmatched: 5. This CDR3 comprises 13 residues. The V gene's germline CDR1 is SGHAT and CDR2 FQNNGV. The CDR3 region is CASSSDRADIQYF. CDR3 bases: TGTGCCAGCAGCTCAGACAGGGCGGACATTCAGTACTTC.

J is TRBJ2-1 and V is TRBV4-1; D not resolved. The germline V and J ends were trimmed by 0 bases and 4 bases, with 16 bases remaining between them. The germline CDR1 and CDR2 sequences are MGHRA and YSYEKL. The CDR3 totals 17 residues. Written as DNA, the CDR3 is TGCGCCAGCAGCCAAGATTCGAGGCTATCTCCATACAATGAGCAGTTCTTC. Its protein product is CASSQDSRLSPYNEQFF.

The gene calls are TRBV14 and TRBJ1-4; TRBD1 matches 8 bases. J lost 7 bases, V lost 4 bases, and 11 bases had no gene match. Germline lookup yields CDR1 SGHDN and CDR2 FVKESK. The CDR3 runs to 16 residues. As DNA, the CDR3 is TGTGCCAGCAGCCGAGGAGGAACAGGGGGGACTGAAAAACTGTTTTTT. It encodes CASSRGGTGGTEKLFF. Complete variable domain (other parts from reference TRBV14 and TRBJ1-4): EAGVTQFPSHSVIEKGQTVTLRCDPISGHDNLYWYRRVMGKEIKFLLHFVKESKQDESGMPNNRFLAERTGGTYSTLKVQPAELEDSGVYFCASSRGGTGGTEKLFFGSGTQLSVL.

The chain carries TRBV5-4 and TRBJ2-7; TRBD1 matches 10 bases. Germline CDR1 is SGHNT and CDR2 is YYREEE (reference sequence). V shed 4 bases, J shed 6 bases, and the junction held 10 bases outside the gene matches. This CDR3 is built from 15 residues. This CDR3 reads CASSRAEGQGSEQYF. The DNA for the CDR3 is TGTGCCAGCAGCCGCGCAGAGGGACAGGGGAGCGAGCAGTACTTC.

The chain joins TRBV19 to TRBJ2-7; D not certain. Deletions cut 6 bases from V and 3 bases from J, with 12 bases between. Germline CDR1 and CDR2: LNHDA and SQIVND (reference sequence). CDR3 length: 13 amino acids. CDR3 bases: TGTGCCAGTAGAGATCACTCCCGCTACGAGCAGTACTTC. This sequence encodes CASRDHSRYEQYF. The complete variable domain, with remaining parts taken from reference TRBV19 and TRBJ2-7, reads DGGITQSPKYLFRKEGQNVTLSCEQNLNHDAMYWYRQDPGQGLRLIYYSQIVNDFQKGDIAEGYSVSREKKESFPLTVTSAQKNPTAFYLCASRDHSRYEQYFGPGTRLTVT.

The chain is built from TRBV4-1 and TRBJ1-5, with 9 nucleotides matching TRBD1. The CDR3 length is 16 residues. The V gene end was trimmed by 0 bases and the J gene end by 5 bases; junction bases not matched to a gene: 5. Germline V gene lookup returns CDR1 MGHRA and CDR2 YSYEKL. The CDR3 region is CASSQDMGTGYQPQHF. Written as DNA, the CDR3 is TGCGCCAGCAGCCAAGATATGGGGACAGGGTATCAGCCCCAGCATTTT.

This rearrangement joins TRBV28 to TRBJ1-5, with D tentatively TRBD1 (5 bases). This CDR3 has 14 residues. With 7 bases removed from V and 5 bases from J, the gap between germline ends came to 15 bases. In germline, CDR1 is MDHEN, CDR2 SYDVKM. The CDR3 region has the DNA TGTGCCAGCACCGCGGGGGGGAGGTATCAGCCCCAGCATTTT. This encodes CASTAGGRYQPQHF.

V usage is TRBV20-1 and J usage is TRBJ2-7, with D possibly being TRBD1 (6 bases). With 6 bases removed from V and 3 bases from J, the gap between germline ends came to 9 bases. The CDR3 is 11 amino acids. CDR1 is DFQATT, CDR2 SNEGSKA, per germline (reference sequence). This CDR3 reads CSAGTFYEQYF. Here the CDR3 DNA reads TGCAGTGCCGGGACATTCTACGAGCAGTACTTC.

The chain is built from TRBV5-4 and TRBJ1-3, with no clear D. Germline CDR1 and CDR2: SGHNT and YYREEE (reference sequence). V lost 1 base and J lost 1, with 12 bases in between. CDR3 length: 16 residues. The CDR3 is CASSLHSIGSGNTIYF. The CDR3 nucleotides read TGTGCCAGCAGCTTGCACTCTATCGGGTCTGGAAACACCATATATTTT.

The chain recombines TRBV30 with TRBJ1-1; tentative D call: TRBD1 (5 bases). The CDR3 is 13 residues long. Germline V gives CDR1 GTSNPN, CDR2 SVGIG (reference sequence). The V end was cut by 1 base, the J end by 5 bases, with 11 bases between. Written as DNA, the CDR3 is TGTGCCTGGAGTGGGGGGGAGCGGACTGAAGCTTTCTTT. Amino acid sequence: CAWSGGERTEAFF.

This clone has only one observation. V is TRBV28 and J is TRBJ1-1, with 8 bases identical to TRBD1. The germline CDR1 and CDR2 sequences are MDHEN and SYDVKM. Trimming took 0 bases from V and 1 from J; bases not matched to a gene: 1. The CDR3 sequence is 15 residues long. This CDR3 reads CASSLWTGANTEAFF. As DNA, the CDR3 is TGTGCCAGCAGTTTATGGACAGGGGCGAACACTGAAGCTTTCTTT.

CDR3 residues: CASSRLAGGDEQYF. CDR3 coding DNA: TGTGCCAGCAGCCGACTAGCGGGGGGGGACGAGCAGTACTTC. The chain is built from TRBV6-6 and TRBJ2-7, with TRBD2 identical over 14 bases. The CDR3 is 14 residues long. V lost 6 bases to trimming and J lost 5 bases; unmatched junction nucleotides: 3. Looked up from germline, CDR1 is MNHNY and CDR2 is SVGAGI (reference sequence).

The J gene is TRBJ2-3, the V gene TRBV10-1; 10 bases match TRBD2. The CDR3 consists of 19 residues. The trim removed 10 bases at V and 3 bases at J, leaving 22 bases unmatched. Germline CDR1 is WNHNN and CDR2 is SYGVQD (reference sequence). This chain's CDR3 is CATGERGGRVNVWTDTQYF. The CDR3 DNA follows: TGCGCCACCGGCGAGCGGGGGGGCAGGGTAAATGTTTGGACAGATACGCAGTATTTT.

This chain joins TRBV6-5 and TRBJ2-3, with D possibly being TRBD1 (6 bases). CDR3 length equals 14 residues. Germline V gene data show CDR1 as MNHEY and CDR2 as SVGAGI. V was pared by 2 bases and J by 6 bases, with 12 bases between. CDR3 amino acids: CASSYLSGEDTQYF. Written as DNA, the CDR3 is TGTGCCAGCAGTTACCTGTCAGGGGAGGATACGCAGTATTTT.

This sequence joins TRBV6-5 and TRBJ1-2, with TRBD1 matching 9 bases. The CDR3 is 15 residues long. After removal of 0 bases from V and 8 bases from J, the junction contained 7 bases not matched to a gene. Germline CDR1 reads MNHEY; CDR2 reads SVGAGI. For the CDR3, the DNA is TGTGCCAGCAGTTACTCGGGGGACAGGGAAGAAGGCTACACCTTC. The encoded protein is CASSYSGDREEGYTF.

The chain employs TRBV29-1 and TRBJ1-1, with a weak D call TRBD1 (6 bases). The CDR3 totals 11 residues. The V gene's germline CDR1 is SQVTM and CDR2 ANQGSEA. V was pared by 7 bases and J by 5 bases, with 11 bases between. The CDR3 reads CSARGETEAFF. DNA for the CDR3: TGCAGCGCCAGGGGCGAGACTGAAGCTTTCTTT.

The CDR3 sequence is CASSTPGVAGVLNEQYF. The CDR3, as DNA: TGTGCCAGCAGCACCCCTGGGGTAGCGGGAGTTCTTAACGAGCAGTACTTC. The chain joins TRBV28 to TRBJ2-7; 9 nucleotides line up with TRBD2. The CDR3 runs to 17 residues. After removal of 6 bases from V and 5 bases from J, the junction contained 17 bases not matched to a gene. The germline V gene has CDR1 MDHEN and CDR2 SYDVKM.

The chain joins TRBV7-9 to TRBJ2-5; perhaps TRBD2 as D (6 bases). Germline V gives CDR1 SEHNR, CDR2 FQNEAQ (reference sequence). CDR3 length: 12 amino acids. Trimming took off 6 bases at V and 5 bases at J, with 10 bases between the two ends. DNA for the CDR3: TGTGCCAGCAGGGAGGGGTGGGAGACCCAGTACTTC. It specifies CASREGWETQYF.